This TCR beta chain was retrieved from a study of blood T cell repertoires in COVID-19. In the study's own analysis: By means of reference gene primer amplification, nucleated cell counts were estimated. Data came from immunoSEQ multiplex PCR; TCRdb stores just in-frame clones and leaves some out. V and J calls and clone size are copied from that table; D and trimming were computed from the DNA. Of more than 110,000 clones listed, roughly 85% are singletons. Trimming shortened V by 5 bases and J by 0 bases, and 14 bases separated the two germline ends. Germline CDR1 reads SGHVS; CDR2 reads FQNEAQ. This CDR3 is 15 amino acids long.

The J gene is TRBJ2-7, the V gene TRBV7-8, with D tentatively TRBD1 (6 bases). Specimen: peripheral blood. The sequence derives from a man aged 55 to 70 with acute or convalescent COVID-19. The CDR3 bases are TGTGCCAGCAGCCACCAGGGGTCGAGCTCCTACGAGCAGTACTTC. Translation: CASSHQGSSSYEQYF. The variable domain in full, with the rest retrieved from reference TRBV7-8 and TRBJ2-7, is GAGVSQSPRYKVAKRGQDVALRCDPISGHVSLFWYQQALGQGPEFLTYFQNEAQLDKSGLPSDRFFAERPEGSVSTLKIQRTQQEDSAVYLCASSHQGSSSYEQYFGPGTRLTVT.